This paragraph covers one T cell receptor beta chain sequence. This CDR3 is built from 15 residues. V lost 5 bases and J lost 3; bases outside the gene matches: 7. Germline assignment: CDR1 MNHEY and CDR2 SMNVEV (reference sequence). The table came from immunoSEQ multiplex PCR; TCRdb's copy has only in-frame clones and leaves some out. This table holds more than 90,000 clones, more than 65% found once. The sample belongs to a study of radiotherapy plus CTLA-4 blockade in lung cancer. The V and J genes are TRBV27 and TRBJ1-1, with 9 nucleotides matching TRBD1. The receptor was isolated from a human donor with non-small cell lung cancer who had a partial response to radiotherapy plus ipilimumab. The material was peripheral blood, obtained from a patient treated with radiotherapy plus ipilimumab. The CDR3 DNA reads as TGTGCCAGCAGTCCCTGGACAGGGGAGTACACTGAAGCTTTCTTT. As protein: CASSPWTGEYTEAFF.